This T cell receptor beta chain was captured in a study of shared clonotypes between healthy human individuals. Findings and limits, study-wide: Sampling included only blood; tissue repertoires likely differ. Naive subsets typically showed greater estimated richness than memory subsets.

Source study methods: Filtering differed since immunoSEQ provided only junctions, with no quality scores. TCRdb's copy holds only in-frame clones and misses some; the assay was immunoSEQ multiplex PCR. That table is the source of V, J and clone size, and D and trimming were worked out from the DNA. The repertoire includes 2 million to 3 million clones, roughly 92% of them detected once, and under 0.15% sits in the top ten. Notes on this clone: The antigen is unknown.

The clonotype originates from a man aged 18-30 years in good health. Material for sequencing was naive CD4+ T cells sorted from blood. Indicated subset: CD45RA+ positively selected.

Here the CDR3 DNA reads TGCGCCAGCAGCTTGGATCTCAACGCGAACACCGGGGAGCTGTTTTTT. Translated: CASSLDLNANTGELFF. V usage is TRBV5-1 and J usage is TRBJ2-2, with D uncertain. The CDR3 spans 16 residues. The V gene lost 0 bases and the J gene lost 0 bases, with 9 bases spanning the gap. Per the germline V gene, CDR1 is SGHRS and CDR2 is YFSETQ.